This T cell receptor (beta chain) originates from a study of blood T cell repertoires in COVID-19. In the study overall: Samples of COVID-19 (acute and convalescent) were obtained from the United States, Italy and Spain. From T cells, B-cell-depleted T cells, or PBMCs came the material, which was cDNA or gDNA.

This CDR3 is built from 13 residues. Between the trimmed V and J ends, which lost 7 bases and 4 bases, there was a span of 13 bases. Germline assignment: CDR1 MNHEY and CDR2 SVGAGI. In the original processing: Estimates of nucleated cell counts were drawn from the amplification of reference gene primers. Generated by immunoSEQ multiplex PCR, the TCRdb table keeps only in-frame clones and is missing some. From that table come the V and J calls and clone size; the DNA was used to work out D and trimming. The sample shows tens of thousands of clones, around 82% of them seen only once. The J gene is TRBJ2-5, the V gene TRBV6-5; TRBD1 might be the D (5 bases). The sample taken for sequencing was peripheral blood. The receptor comes from a man between 60 and 75 years old with acute or convalescent COVID-19. The DNA of the CDR3 is TGTGCCAGCACCGGGTGGCAGGGAGAGACCCAGTACTTC. It specifies CASTGWQGETQYF.